The 24 T cell receptor beta chains in this list originate from one sample, sequenced in a study of blood T cells in healthy people across ages. Combining a sample-barcoded 5' primer with a J-beta primer mix, a second PCR ran for roughly 7 to 12 cycles. MiXCR was run by TCRdb on the 5' RACE reads, yielding one entry per CDR3 protein. The sample lists approximately 780,000 distinct CDR3 sequences, 20% to 30% occurring once. The same sample was also used in a study of T cells of mothers and their children.

The sequenced material came from blood. These receptors all come from a boy aged 5-17 years in good health.

The J gene is TRBJ2-7, the V gene TRBV10-3; D is possibly TRBD1 or TRBD2 (5 bases each). The DNA matches TRBJ2-5 better at its end, which makes the J call doubtful. This CDR3 is 15 amino acids long. CDR1 and CDR2 (germline): ENHRY, SYGVKD. In DNA, the CDR3 is TGTGCCATCGGGCTGAATTCAGCGAGGGGAGAGACCCAGTACTTC. As protein: CAIGLNSARGETQYF.

The CDR3: CASSDRGLVSTEAFF. The CDR3 DNA is TGTGCCAGCAGTGACAGGGGCCTTGTGAGCACTGAAGCTTTCTTT. V and J are TRBV6-6 and TRBJ1-1; 8 bases align to TRBD1. The V segment lost 5 bases and the J segment 4 bases; nucleotides outside the gene matches: 9. The CDR3 length is 15 residues. The germline V gene has CDR1 MNHNY and CDR2 SVGAGI (reference sequence).

The gene calls are TRBV18 and TRBJ2-1, with 7 positions matching TRBD1. CDR1 is KGHSH and CDR2 is LQKENI in the germline V gene. The length of the CDR3 is 14 residues. J lost 8 bases, V lost 1 base, and 5 bases had no gene match. The CDR3 is CASSPLGQLDEQFF. As DNA, the CDR3 is TGTGCCAGCTCACCACTGGGACAGCTGGATGAGCAGTTCTTC.

The rearrangement joins TRBV24-1 to TRBJ2-7, with D maybe TRBD1 (6 bases). Deletions cut 4 bases from V and 6 bases from J, with 15 bases between. This CDR3 region has 14 residues. Germline V gene data show CDR1 as KGHDR and CDR2 as SFDVKD. This CDR3 reads CATSDRRGGREQYF. The CDR3 DNA reads as TGTGCCACCAGTGACCGCAGAGGGGGACGCGAGCAGTACTTC.

The chain recombines TRBV13 with TRBJ1-2; D gene ambiguous. The CDR3 totals 13 residues. V shed 3 bases and J shed 3 bases, with 8 bases lying between them. In germline, CDR1 is PRHDT, CDR2 FYEKMQ (reference sequence). CDR3 bases: TGTGCCAGCAGCTTGAGGGTCTACTATGGCTACACCTTC. Amino acid sequence: CASSLRVYYGYTF.

This clonotype appeared a single time. The V gene is TRBV11-2, the J gene TRBJ2-2; D gene unclear. The V and J ends lost 5 bases and 6 bases respectively, with 10 bases between them. Germline CDR1 reads SGHAT; CDR2 reads FQNNGV. The CDR3 extends over 13 amino acids. CDR3 loop: CASSRTRPGELFF. CDR3 coding DNA: TGTGCCAGCAGCCGGACCAGGCCCGGGGAGCTGTTTTTT.

This clonotype appeared a few times. One end of the junction fails to match germline, which may point to a read error. The chain has TRBV7-9 and TRBJ2-7; 8 positions agree with TRBD2. Matching the DNA end better, TRBJ2-1 makes the J call doubtful. The CDR3 has 16 amino acids. CDR1 SEHNR and CDR2 FQNEAQ come from the germline V gene (reference sequence). The CDR3 nucleotides read TGCGCCAGCAGCTTAGTCCGAGCGGGGGCCCAAAATGAGCAGTTCTTC. It encodes CASSLVRAGAQNEQFF.

The chain couples TRBV6-2 or TRBV6-3 to TRBJ2-3, with 9 bases identical to TRBD2. The CDR3 is 18 residues long. J gave up 1 base and V 2 bases, and 10 bases lay outside the gene matches. Germline V gene lookup returns CDR1 MNHEY and CDR2 SVGEGT. DNA for the CDR3: TGTGCCAGCAGTTACGGACTAGCGAGAGAGCTCGGCACAGATACGCAGTATTTT. Translated: CASSYGLARELGTDTQYF.

The rearrangement joins TRBV24-1 to TRBJ2-1; perhaps TRBD1 as D (6 bases). Germline assignment: CDR1 KGHDR and CDR2 SFDVKD. This CDR3 has 16 amino acids. The V gene lost 3 bases and the J gene lost 3 bases, with 14 bases spanning the gap. CDR3 sequence reads: CATSDTGTHNYNEQFF. The CDR3 DNA follows: TGTGCCACCAGTGATACCGGGACACACAACTACAATGAGCAGTTCTTC.

This clonotype was counted a few times. CDR3 nucleotide sequence: TGCGCCAGCAGCTTGACAGGGTCGGTGAATGAGCAGTTCTTC. Protein: CASSLTGSVNEQFF. The chain couples TRBV5-1 to TRBJ2-1; maybe TRBD1 (6 bases). The CDR3 extends over 14 amino acids. V was shortened by 1 base and J by 7 bases, with 12 bases between the two germline ends. In germline, CDR1 is SGHRS, CDR2 YFSETQ.

The chain links TRBV5-1 to TRBJ1-1; the D gene is possibly TRBD1 (5 bases). The CDR3 is made up of 17 amino acids. V lost 3 bases to trimming and J lost 7 bases, with 25 bases between them. The V gene's germline CDR1 is SGHRS and CDR2 YFSETQ. Here the CDR3 DNA reads TGCGCCAGCAGCTGGAGCCCCCAGGTGAGAGGGACGGTTGAAGCTTTCTTT. It codes for CASSWSPQVRGTVEAFF.

V is TRBV6-6 and J is TRBJ1-2, with TRBD1 as a possible D gene (6 bases). This CDR3 comprises 14 residues. V lost 4 bases and J 2 bases, leaving 11 bases between the germline ends. Germline CDR1 and CDR2: MNHNY and SVGAGI (reference sequence). CDR3 nucleotides: TGTGCCAGCAGTTTACCGACAGGCAACTATGGCTACACCTTC. It codes for CASSLPTGNYGYTF.

This chain joins TRBV10-3 and TRBJ1-1; tentative D call: TRBD1 (5 bases). V lost 0 bases, J lost 4 bases, and 18 bases lay in between. The CDR3 runs to 17 residues. From germline, CDR1 is ENHRY and CDR2 SYGVKD. The CDR3 spells CAISESGLRARGTEAFF. In nucleotides, the CDR3 is TGTGCCATCAGTGAGTCGGGGCTTAGGGCGCGGGGCACTGAAGCTTTCTTT.

At least ten counts were recorded for this clonotype. The gene calls are TRBV28 and TRBJ2-7; 9 positions match TRBD2. The V gene end was trimmed by 5 bases and the J gene end by 1 base; junction bases not matched to a gene: 9. The CDR3 is made up of 16 amino acids. The germline V gene has CDR1 MDHEN and CDR2 SYDVKM. In DNA, the CDR3 is TGTGCCAGCAGTACTGCCTTTAGCGGGGGATCCTACGAGCAGTACTTC. Protein sequence: CASSTAFSGGSYEQYF.

This clonotype showed up just a few times. The chain uses TRBV20-1 and TRBJ1-2; D uncertain. From germline, CDR1 is DFQATT and CDR2 SNEGSKA (reference sequence). Trimming left V 6 bases short and J 3 bases short, with 8 bases between. The CDR3 contains 11 residues. This chain's CDR3 is CSASTDYGYTF. DNA for the CDR3: TGCAGTGCCTCAACGGACTATGGCTACACCTTC.

The rearrangement joins TRBV20-1 to TRBJ2-5; 7 positions match TRBD2. Germline V lookup: CDR1 DFQATT, CDR2 SNEGSKA (reference sequence). There are 14 residues in the CDR3. Losses at the gene ends were 6 bases for V and 5 bases for J; bases not matched to a gene: 12. Here the CDR3 DNA reads TGCAGTGCCACCGGGACTACCCCCGCGGAGACCCAGTACTTC. Translation: CSATGTTPAETQYF.

V and J are TRBV7-9 and TRBJ2-5; 10 bases agree with TRBD2. With V trimmed by 5 bases and J by 5 bases, 2 bases remained unmatched. Germline CDR1 SEHNR, CDR2 FQNEAQ (reference sequence). The CDR3 consists of 13 residues. DNA of the CDR3: TGTGCCAGCAGCCAACTAGCGGGGGAGACCCAGTACTTC. Its protein product is CASSQLAGETQYF. The variable domain in full, completed from reference TRBV7-9 and TRBJ2-5, reads DTGVSQNPRHKITKRGQNVTFRCDPISEHNRLYWYRQTLGQGPEFLTYFQNEAQLEKSRLLSDRFSAERPKGSFSTLEIQRTEQGDSAMYLCASSQLAGETQYFGPGTRLLVL.

On this clonotype: The conserved final phenylalanine or tryptophan is absent from the CDR3, which likely points to a read error. The rearrangement uses TRBV29-1 and TRBJ1-2; 8 bases align to TRBD1. The CDR3 runs 12 residues. Trimming at V came to 8 bases and at J to 6 bases, leaving 8 bases not matched to a gene. The germline CDR1 and CDR2 sequences are SQVTM and ANQGSEA. CDR3 sequence (DNA): TGCAGCCTAGGACAGGGTGACCATGGCTACACCGTC. This codes for CSLGQGDHGYTV.

J is TRBJ2-3 and V is TRBV11-2; 7 positions match TRBD2. Losses at the gene ends were 4 bases for V and 6 bases for J; bases not matched to a gene: 22. Germline V gene lookup returns CDR1 SGHAT and CDR2 FQNNGV. The CDR3 loop spans 19 amino acids. CDR3 protein: CASSSHKEGWGGARDTQYF. The CDR3 nucleotides read TGTGCCAGCAGCTCTCATAAGGAAGGGTGGGGAGGGGCCAGGGATACGCAGTATTTT.

J is TRBJ2-1 and V is TRBV6-5; perhaps TRBD1 as D (5 bases). Germline V gene lookup returns CDR1 MNHEY and CDR2 SVGAGI. Trimming cost V 0 bases and J 0 bases, with 9 bases left between them. The CDR3 covers 16 residues. The CDR3 sequence is CASSYSGASSYNEQFF. CDR3 bases: TGTGCCAGCAGTTACTCAGGGGCGTCCTCCTACAATGAGCAGTTCTTC.

This clonotype was detected only a few times. The chain joins TRBV5-1 to TRBJ1-2, with TRBD1 as a possible D gene (6 bases). This CDR3 is built from 14 residues. V dropped 0 bases and J dropped 2 bases, with 8 bases sitting between them. Germline assignment: CDR1 SGHRS and CDR2 YFSETQ. In DNA form, the CDR3 reads TGCGCCAGCAGCTTGGATACAGGGAACTATGGCTACACCTTC. Protein sequence: CASSLDTGNYGYTF.

The CDR3 region is CARLVPQETQYF. The CDR3 region has the DNA TGTGCCAGGCTGGTCCCCCAAGAGACCCAGTACTTC. This chain connects TRBV12-3 or TRBV12-4 to TRBJ2-5; D call uncertain. Trimming left V 9 bases short and J 1 base short, with 9 bases between. The CDR3 covers 12 residues.

This chain links TRBV6-5 with TRBJ1-1, with D perhaps matching TRBD1 (6 bases). The CDR3 is 14 amino acids. The V end was cut by 6 bases, the J end by 3 bases, with 14 bases between. From germline, CDR1 is MNHEY and CDR2 SVGAGI. The CDR3 sequence: CASRLTGRDTEAFF. CDR3 sequence (DNA): TGTGCCAGCAGACTCACAGGGAGGGACACTGAAGCTTTCTTT.

This clonotype has more than one count but fewer than ten. This sequence joins TRBV29-1 and TRBJ2-7, with 9 bases that match TRBD1. CDR1 is SQVTM, CDR2 ANQGSEA, per germline. CDR3 length: 14 amino acids. J gave up 0 bases and V 3 bases, and 3 bases lay outside the gene matches. CDR3 protein: CSVEGTGTSYEQYF. The CDR3 DNA sequence: TGCAGCGTTGAGGGGACAGGGACCTCCTACGAGCAGTACTTC.